A selection of T cell receptor beta chains follows, all from one sample in a study of blood T cell repertoires in COVID-19. Profiling relied on immunoSEQ multiplex PCR, and the TCRdb table lists in-frame clones only, not all of them. The sample includes over 70,000 clones, approximately 90% of them seen just once. Sequences were obtained from peripheral blood. The receptor source for this set is a man aged 50 or older with COVID-19, enrolled during active disease. The conserved cysteine and the conserved F or W are not part of the CDR3 here.

>12|TRBV5-1
ASSTTGQNYGYT
>12|TRBV6-5
ASIRQGGSGELF
>16|TRBV6-1
ASSEGTSGRAGGNEQF
>11|TRBV6-2/TRBV6-3
ASSPHRVYGYT
>11|TRBV30
AWSVRANEKLF
>10|TRBV7-9
ASSLGEKPQH
>12|TRBV6-5
ASNWDSLQEKLF
>13|TRBV6-5
ASRSGQVSDQPQH
>12|TRBV15
ATSGRSGGNEQF
>10|TRBV2
ASSERYTEAF
>13|TRBV24-1
ATSDLAGGRDTQY
>12|TRBV11-2
ASRLQGINTEAF
>11|TRBV12-3/TRBV12-4
ASRSTGEETQY
>12|TRBV5-1
ASSPGRLRETQY